These 19 T cell receptor beta chains came from one sample sequenced in a study of blood T cell repertoires in COVID-19. Data came from immunoSEQ multiplex PCR; TCRdb stores just in-frame clones and leaves some out. The sample consists of about 210,000 clones, roughly four fifths of them appearing once. Sequencing used peripheral blood. The receptors shown here come from a woman aged 35 to 49 with acute or convalescent COVID-19.

This chain connects TRBV19 to TRBJ1-3; the D gene is possibly TRBD1 (6 bases). This CDR3 contains 15 residues. The germline CDR1 and CDR2 sequences are LNHDA and SQIVND (reference sequence). V was cut by 4 bases and J by 1 base, with 11 bases left in between. CDR3: CASSTQGASGNTIYF. The DNA for the CDR3 is TGTGCCAGTAGTACACAGGGTGCGTCTGGAAACACCATATATTTT.

CDR3 sequence reads: CSVEGGGQETQYF. CDR3 nucleotides: TGCAGCGTTGAGGGGGGAGGCCAAGAGACCCAGTACTTC. The chain is built from TRBV29-1 and TRBJ2-5; possible D gene TRBD2, 6 bases. V lost 3 bases to trimming and J lost 1 base, with 9 bases between them. This CDR3 comprises 13 residues. CDR1 SQVTM and CDR2 ANQGSEA come from the germline V gene.

This clone was found a few times. The chain combines TRBV9 with TRBJ2-7; D is perhaps TRBD1 (5 bases). V was cut by 0 bases and J by 2 bases, with 9 bases left in between. The germline V gene has CDR1 SGDLS and CDR2 YYNGEE. The CDR3 runs to 14 residues. This CDR3 is CASSVGQSTYEQYF. The CDR3, as DNA: TGTGCCAGCAGCGTAGGACAGAGTACCTACGAGCAGTACTTC.

This clone was seen a handful of times. V usage is TRBV19 and J usage is TRBJ2-7; D possibly corresponds to TRBD1 (6 bases). The germline CDR1 and CDR2 sequences are LNHDA and SQIVND (reference sequence). V gave up 7 bases and J gave up 3 bases, with 25 bases separating them. This CDR3 has 17 residues. As DNA, the CDR3 is TGTGCCAGTACGCCCGGAGCAGGGGATTTTATGGGCTACGAGCAGTACTTC. This sequence encodes CASTPGAGDFMGYEQYF. Full variable domain (missing parts from reference TRBV19 and TRBJ2-7): DGGITQSPKYLFRKEGQNVTLSCEQNLNHDAMYWYRQDPGQGLRLIYYSQIVNDFQKGDIAEGYSVSREKKESFPLTVTSAQKNPTAFYLCASTPGAGDFMGYEQYFGPGTRLTVT.

V gene TRBV19 combines with J gene TRBJ2-1; 9 bases fit TRBD1. V shed 5 bases, J shed 9 bases, and the junction held 11 bases outside the gene matches. CDR1 is LNHDA, CDR2 SQIVND, per germline (reference sequence). This CDR3 has 15 amino acids. The CDR3 sequence: CASSDRGTGLAEQFF. The CDR3, as DNA: TGTGCCAGTAGTGACCGAGGGACAGGGCTAGCTGAGCAGTTCTTC.

The chain links TRBV12-3 or TRBV12-4 to TRBJ1-2, with a tentative D call TRBD1 (5 bases). This CDR3 is built from 13 residues. Trimming removed 3 bases at V and 10 bases at J, with 15 bases between. CDR3 protein: CASSFGQGLFYTF. CDR3 DNA sequence: TGTGCCAGCAGTTTTGGGCAGGGACTCTTCTACACCTTC.

The chain links TRBV6-5 to TRBJ1-4; the D is unclear. The CDR3 is 15 amino acids. Germline assignment: CDR1 MNHEY and CDR2 SVGAGI. Trimming shortened V by 2 bases and J by 3 bases, and 10 bases separated the two germline ends. CDR3 bases: TGTGCCAGCAGTTACCGGGGAGTTCCTAATGAAAAACTGTTTTTT. The encoded protein is CASSYRGVPNEKLFF.

This clone appeared once. CDR3 nucleotides: TGTGCCAGCGGGCTAGCAATTCACACGGGCGAGCAGTACTTC. This translates into CASGLAIHTGEQYF. The V gene is TRBV7-2, the J gene TRBJ2-7; TRBD2 might be the D (5 bases). Germline lookup yields CDR1 SGHTA and CDR2 FQGNSA. The CDR3 sequence is 14 residues long. Trimming took 8 bases from V and 6 from J, leaving 20 bases between them.

The V call is TRBV10-3, the J call TRBJ2-7, with 11 bases matching TRBD2. Per the germline V gene, CDR1 is ENHRY and CDR2 is SYGVKD. V lost 8 bases, J lost 9 bases, and 15 bases stayed unmatched. CDR3 length: 15 amino acids. The DNA for the CDR3 is TGTGCCATCCAAACCGACCCCCCACTAGCGGGAGTGCAGTACTTC. It translates to CAIQTDPPLAGVQYF.

This chain joins TRBV14 and TRBJ1-6; D may be TRBD1 (6 bases). There are 14 residues in the CDR3. Germline CDR1 reads SGHDN; CDR2 reads FVKESK. The V gene lost 6 bases and the J gene lost 4 bases, with 10 bases spanning the gap. CDR3 residues: CASSAGTYNSPLHF. The CDR3 nucleotides are TGTGCCAGCAGTGCCGGGACATATAATTCACCCCTCCACTTT.

The rearrangement joins TRBV3-1 (or the pseudogene TRBV3-2) to TRBJ1-1; 7 nucleotides agree with TRBD1. The CDR3 is 14 amino acids. CDR1 and CDR2 (germline): LGHDT, YNNKEL (reference sequence). After removal of 4 bases from V and 2 bases from J, the junction contained 4 bases not matched to a gene. The CDR3 loop is CASSLGTVNTEAFF. CDR3 in DNA: TGTGCCAGCAGCCTTGGGACAGTTAACACTGAAGCTTTCTTT.

The chain combines TRBV6-5 with TRBJ1-5; 8 positions match TRBD1. Germline CDR1 is MNHEY and CDR2 is SVGAGI. CDR3 size: 13 residues. With V trimmed by 6 bases and J by 4 bases, 2 bases remained unmatched. The CDR3 sequence is CASSRQGNQPQHF. The CDR3 DNA follows: TGTGCCAGCAGCCGACAGGGGAATCAGCCCCAGCATTTT.

In DNA form, the CDR3 reads TGTGCCTGGAAGGGGTCTCACGGGGATACGCAGTATTTT. Protein: CAWKGSHGDTQYF. The chain uses TRBV30 and TRBJ2-3; TRBD1 might be the D (5 bases). The V end lost 4 bases, the J end lost 6 bases, and 14 bases lay between the germline ends. The CDR3 sequence is 13 residues long. Germline CDR1 reads GTSNPN; CDR2 reads SVGIG (reference sequence).

The chain is built from TRBV19 and TRBJ2-1, with TRBD1 matching 9 bases. Germline V CDR1 and CDR2: LNHDA, SQIVND (reference sequence). CDR3 length: 15 amino acids. V shed 3 bases, J shed 9 bases, and the junction held 9 bases outside the gene matches. CDR3 amino acids: CASSIKKQGAIEQFF. The CDR3 DNA follows: TGTGCCAGTAGTATTAAGAAACAGGGGGCGATTGAGCAGTTCTTC.

This rearrangement joins TRBV7-9 to TRBJ2-7; 7 nucleotides match TRBD1. Trimming at V came to 4 bases and at J to 2 bases, leaving 8 bases not matched to a gene. Per germline, CDR1 SEHNR and CDR2 FQNEAQ (reference sequence). The CDR3 covers 15 residues. CDR3 DNA sequence: TGTGCCAGCAGCTGGGACCGGGACAGTCCCTACGAGCAGTACTTC. Protein sequence: CASSWDRDSPYEQYF.

This clone was detected only a few times. The chain's CDR3 is CASSLSTSGNQETQYF. CDR3 nucleotide sequence: TGCGCCAGCAGCTTAAGTACTAGCGGGAACCAAGAGACCCAGTACTTC. The V gene is TRBV5-1, the J gene TRBJ2-5; TRBD2 agrees at 10 bases. There are 16 residues in the CDR3. Germline lookup yields CDR1 SGHRS and CDR2 YFSETQ. J was trimmed by 0 bases and V by 2 bases; bases with no gene match: 4.

This chain joins TRBV6-2 or TRBV6-3 and TRBJ2-1; 8 bases line up with TRBD2. The germline gives CDR1 MNHEY, CDR2 SVGEGT. The CDR3 extends over 15 amino acids. The V and J ends lost 4 bases and 5 bases, in that order; junction bases with no gene match: 7. The DNA for the CDR3 is TGTGCCAGCAGTTCTCAGGGGCGGGAGGACAATGAGCAGTTCTTC. It is translated as CASSSQGREDNEQFF.

The chain uses TRBV7-2 and TRBJ2-7; TRBD1 might be the D (6 bases). Per the germline V gene, CDR1 is SGHTA and CDR2 is FQGNSA. V was cut by 1 base and J by 0 bases, with 19 bases left in between. This CDR3 is built from 18 residues. The CDR3 region is CASSLGGQFQIFSYEQYF. The CDR3 coding sequence is TGTGCCAGCAGCTTAGGTGGACAGTTCCAAATCTTCTCCTACGAGCAGTACTTC.

The chain employs TRBV7-8 and TRBJ1-6, with TRBD1 as a possible D gene (5 bases). Germline V CDR1 and CDR2: SGHVS, FQNEAQ. This CDR3 region has 18 residues. V gave up 7 bases and J gave up 7 bases, with 26 bases separating them. The CDR3 sequence is CASTLPTGGFEANSPLHF. CDR3 sequence (DNA): TGTGCCAGCACGTTACCTACCGGGGGTTTTGAGGCAAATTCACCCCTCCACTTT.